One sample yielded the 15 T cell receptor beta chains listed below, sequenced in a study of blood T cell repertoires in COVID-19. Clones were read by immunoSEQ multiplex PCR, and TCRdb kept only the in-frame ones, dropping some. The sample shows 150,000 to 200,000 clones, around 88% of them seen only once. Sequencing input: peripheral blood. These receptors all stem from a woman in her thirties with acute or convalescent COVID-19.

The chain couples TRBV5-1 to TRBJ2-1; D is undetermined. The germline V gene has CDR1 SGHRS and CDR2 YFSETQ. V was pared by 1 base and J by 7 bases, with 9 bases between. This CDR3 comprises 13 residues. The CDR3 nucleotides are TGCGCCAGCAGCTTGCCTCTCGGGAATGAGCAGTTCTTC. This codes for CASSLPLGNEQFF.

V usage is TRBV7-9 and J usage is TRBJ2-1; unclear D gene. V shed 5 bases and J shed 8 bases, with 13 bases lying between them. The length of the CDR3 is 13 residues. CDR1 is SEHNR and CDR2 is FQNEAQ in the germline V gene (reference sequence). The CDR3 DNA follows: TGTGCCAGCAGCCCCCCCAGGCTCGATGAGCAGTTCTTC. Translating it yields CASSPPRLDEQFF.

The chain links TRBV2 to TRBJ2-3; D is undetermined. In germline, CDR1 is SNHLY, CDR2 FYNNEI. The CDR3 has 13 residues. The germline V and J ends were trimmed by 4 bases and 4 bases, with 9 bases remaining between them. In nucleotides, the CDR3 is TGTGCCAGCAGTGGATTAGTCCCAGATACGCAGTATTTT. This translates into CASSGLVPDTQYF.

The chain combines TRBV4-2 with TRBJ2-7; D is possibly TRBD2 (5 bases). V was pared by 4 bases and J by 0 bases, with 7 bases between. This CDR3 comprises 13 residues. CDR1 and CDR2 from the germline V gene are LGHNA and YNFKEQ. The CDR3 sequence is CASSPGDSYEQYF. The CDR3 DNA reads TGTGCCAGCAGCCCCGGGGACTCCTACGAGCAGTACTTC.

V gene TRBV5-1 combines with J gene TRBJ1-2; possibly TRBD1 for D (6 bases). The V end was cut by 3 bases, the J end by 3 bases, with 12 bases between. Germline V gene lookup returns CDR1 SGHRS and CDR2 YFSETQ. There are 14 residues in the CDR3. CDR3 in amino acids: CASSSGQLYYGYTF. CDR3 nucleotides: TGCGCCAGCAGCTCTGGACAGCTATACTATGGCTACACCTTC.

The genes are TRBV6-2 or TRBV6-3 and TRBJ2-3; D is undetermined. This CDR3 has 15 amino acids. The germline V and J ends were trimmed by 3 bases and 1 base, with 11 bases remaining between them. Germline V gives CDR1 MNHEY, CDR2 SVGEGT. The CDR3 protein is CASSYPSFGTDTQYF. CDR3 in DNA: TGTGCCAGCAGTTATCCGTCCTTCGGCACAGATACGCAGTATTTT.

The V and J genes are TRBV2 and TRBJ2-2; 8 nucleotides match TRBD1. The germline V gene has CDR1 SNHLY and CDR2 FYNNEI. This CDR3 has 15 amino acids. The V segment lost 3 bases and the J segment 7 bases; nucleotides outside the gene matches: 7. The CDR3 reads CASSDNRGFVGELFF. DNA for the CDR3: TGTGCCAGCAGTGATAACAGGGGGTTTGTCGGGGAGCTGTTTTTT.

The genes are TRBV27 and TRBJ1-2; TRBD1 is a possible D gene (5 bases). V dropped 3 bases and J dropped 1 base, with 15 bases sitting between them. CDR1 and CDR2 (germline): MNHEY, SMNVEV (reference sequence). CDR3 size: 16 residues. In DNA, the CDR3 is TGTGCCAGCAGTTTTCTGGGGGGGGACCGTAACTATGGCTACACCTTC. Protein product: CASSFLGGDRNYGYTF.

V is TRBV6-4 and J is TRBJ2-1; D is undetermined. The CDR3 is made up of 13 amino acids. The V and J ends lost 5 bases and 8 bases respectively, with 13 bases between them. The germline V gene has CDR1 MRHNA and CDR2 SNTAGT. For the CDR3, the DNA is TGTGCCAGCAGTTGGTCGTTAGAAGATGAGCAGTTCTTC. Translated, it gives CASSWSLEDEQFF.

The CDR3 reads CASSESTDTQYF. In DNA form, the CDR3 reads TGTGCCAGCAGTGAGTCGACAGATACGCAGTATTTT. This chain uses TRBV6-1 with TRBJ2-3; unclear D gene. Germline CDR1 and CDR2: MNHNS and SASEGT. The CDR3 extends over 12 amino acids. V was pared by 3 bases and J by 3 bases, with 4 bases between.

V usage is TRBV6-5 and J usage is TRBJ1-2; possible D gene TRBD1, 5 bases. CDR3 length: 12 amino acids. V was trimmed by 8 bases and J by 8 bases, leaving 15 bases between them. Germline CDR1 is MNHEY and CDR2 is SVGAGI. DNA for the CDR3: TGTGCCAGCGGGAGGGACCCCTCCGGCTACACCTTC. This translates into CASGRDPSGYTF.

The J gene is TRBJ2-3, the V gene TRBV24-1, with D perhaps matching TRBD2 (6 bases). The CDR3 runs 19 residues. The ends were cut back, 0 bases at V and 2 bases at J, with 20 bases in the middle. Germline-derived CDR1 and CDR2 are KGHDR and SFDVKD. The CDR3 DNA follows: TGTGCCACCAGTGATTTGTCCGGGAGTGAGATTGAGTCCACAGATACGCAGTATTTT. It specifies CATSDLSGSEIESTDTQYF.

In DNA, the CDR3 is TGTGCCAGCAGCGCCTTCTATGATCAGCCCCAGCATTTT. It codes for CASSAFYDQPQHF. The genes are TRBV9 and TRBJ1-5, with D uncertain. The CDR3 runs to 13 residues. The germline V and J ends were trimmed by 3 bases and 5 bases, with 9 bases remaining between them. Germline V lookup: CDR1 SGDLS, CDR2 YYNGEE.

The genes are TRBV5-6 and TRBJ2-1, with D uncertain. The CDR3 is 13 amino acids. Germline V gene lookup returns CDR1 SGHDT and CDR2 YYEEEE. V lost 4 bases, J lost 3 bases, and 8 bases lay in between. Here the CDR3 DNA reads TGTGCCAGCAGCCGAGGTCGCTACAATGAGCAGTTCTTC. It is translated as CASSRGRYNEQFF.

The chain employs TRBV5-5 and TRBJ2-7, with 7 positions matching TRBD1. J gave up 3 bases and V 4 bases, and 1 base lay outside the gene matches. This CDR3 comprises 12 residues. Germline CDR1 and CDR2: SGHKS and YYEKEE (reference sequence). The CDR3: CASSRQGYEQYF. The CDR3 nucleotides are TGTGCCAGCAGCAGACAGGGCTACGAGCAGTACTTC. Full variable domain (outside the CDR3, taken from reference TRBV5-5 and TRBJ2-7): DAGVTQSPTHLIKTRGQQVTLRCSPISGHKSVSWYQQVLGQGPQFIFQYYEKEERGRGNFPDRFSARQFPNYSSELNVNALLLGDSALYLCASSRQGYEQYFGPGTRLTVT.